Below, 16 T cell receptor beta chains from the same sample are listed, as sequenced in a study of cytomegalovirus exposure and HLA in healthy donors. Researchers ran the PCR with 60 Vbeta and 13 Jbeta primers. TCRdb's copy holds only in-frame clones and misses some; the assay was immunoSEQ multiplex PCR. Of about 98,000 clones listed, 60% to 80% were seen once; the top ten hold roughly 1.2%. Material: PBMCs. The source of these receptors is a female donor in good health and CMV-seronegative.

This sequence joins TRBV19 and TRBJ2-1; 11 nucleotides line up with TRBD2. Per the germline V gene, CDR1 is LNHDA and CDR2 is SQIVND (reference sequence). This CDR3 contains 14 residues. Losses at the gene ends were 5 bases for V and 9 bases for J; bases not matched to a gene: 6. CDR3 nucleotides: TGTGCCAGTAGTTTAGCGGGGGGGTCTTCTGAGCAGTTCTTC. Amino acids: CASSLAGGSSEQFF.

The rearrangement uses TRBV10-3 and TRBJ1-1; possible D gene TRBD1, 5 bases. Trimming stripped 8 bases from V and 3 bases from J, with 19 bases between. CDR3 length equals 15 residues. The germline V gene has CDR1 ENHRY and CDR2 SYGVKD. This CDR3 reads CAILAGHGGDTEAFF. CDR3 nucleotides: TGTGCCATCCTCGCGGGGCACGGGGGGGACACTGAAGCTTTCTTT.

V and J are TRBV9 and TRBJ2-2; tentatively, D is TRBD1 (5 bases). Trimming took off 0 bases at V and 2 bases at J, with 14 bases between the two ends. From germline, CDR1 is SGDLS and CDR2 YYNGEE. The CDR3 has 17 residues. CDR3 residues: CASSVEGRHFNTGELFF. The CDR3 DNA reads TGTGCCAGCAGCGTAGAGGGGCGGCACTTCAACACCGGGGAGCTGTTTTTT.

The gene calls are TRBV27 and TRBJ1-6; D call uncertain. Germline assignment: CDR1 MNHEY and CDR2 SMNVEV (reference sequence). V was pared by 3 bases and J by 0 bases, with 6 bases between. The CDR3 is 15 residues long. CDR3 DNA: TGTGCCAGCAGTTTGGAGAGCTCCTATAATTCACCCCTCCACTTT. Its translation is CASSLESSYNSPLHF.

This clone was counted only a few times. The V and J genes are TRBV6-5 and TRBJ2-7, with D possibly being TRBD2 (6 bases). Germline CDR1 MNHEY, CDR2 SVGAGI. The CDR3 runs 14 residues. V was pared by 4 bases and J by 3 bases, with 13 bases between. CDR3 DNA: TGTGCCAGCAGTTTCACCCGGAGGGTCTACGAGCAGTACTTC. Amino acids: CASSFTRRVYEQYF.

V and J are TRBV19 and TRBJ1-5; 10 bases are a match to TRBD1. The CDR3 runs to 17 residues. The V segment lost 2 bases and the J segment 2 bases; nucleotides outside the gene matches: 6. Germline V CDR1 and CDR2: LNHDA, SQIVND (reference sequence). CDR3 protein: CASSILRDRGGNQPQHF. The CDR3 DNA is TGTGCCAGTAGTATACTCCGGGACAGGGGAGGCAATCAGCCCCAGCATTTT. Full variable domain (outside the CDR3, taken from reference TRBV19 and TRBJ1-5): DGGITQSPKYLFRKEGQNVTLSCEQNLNHDAMYWYRQDPGQGLRLIYYSQIVNDFQKGDIAEGYSVSREKKESFPLTVTSAQKNPTAFYLCASSILRDRGGNQPQHFGDGTRLSIL.

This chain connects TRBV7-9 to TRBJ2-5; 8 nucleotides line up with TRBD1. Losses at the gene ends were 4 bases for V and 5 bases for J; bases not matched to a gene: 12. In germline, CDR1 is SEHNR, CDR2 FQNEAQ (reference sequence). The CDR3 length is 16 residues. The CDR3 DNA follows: TGTGCCAGCAGCTCCCAGTATCAGGGGGCGGAGGAGACCCAGTACTTC. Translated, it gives CASSSQYQGAEETQYF.

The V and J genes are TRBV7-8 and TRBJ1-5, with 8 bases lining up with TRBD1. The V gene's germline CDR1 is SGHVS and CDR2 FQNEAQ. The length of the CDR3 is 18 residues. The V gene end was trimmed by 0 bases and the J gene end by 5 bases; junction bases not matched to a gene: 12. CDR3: CASSLARGLGQEDQPQHF. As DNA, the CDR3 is TGTGCCAGCAGCTTAGCGCGGGGATTGGGACAGGAGGATCAGCCCCAGCATTTT.

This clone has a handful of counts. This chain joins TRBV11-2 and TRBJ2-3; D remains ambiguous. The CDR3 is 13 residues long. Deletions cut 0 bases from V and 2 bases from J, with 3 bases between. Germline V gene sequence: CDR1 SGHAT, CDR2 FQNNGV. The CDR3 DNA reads TGTGCCAGCAGCTTAGACTTCACAGATACGCAGTATTTT. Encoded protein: CASSLDFTDTQYF.

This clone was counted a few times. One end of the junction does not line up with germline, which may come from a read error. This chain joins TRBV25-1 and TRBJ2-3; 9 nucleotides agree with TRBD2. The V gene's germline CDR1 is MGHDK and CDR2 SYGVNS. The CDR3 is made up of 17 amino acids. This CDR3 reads CVSSEYISGGSTDTQYF. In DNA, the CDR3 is TGTGTCAGCAGTGAATATATTAGCGGGGGTAGCACAGATACGCAGTATTTT.

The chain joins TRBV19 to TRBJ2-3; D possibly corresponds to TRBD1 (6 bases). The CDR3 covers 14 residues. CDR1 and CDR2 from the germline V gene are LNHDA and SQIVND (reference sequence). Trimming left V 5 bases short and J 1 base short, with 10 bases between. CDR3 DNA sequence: TGTGCCAGTAGTGCCACAGGGCGCACAGATACGCAGTATTTT. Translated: CASSATGRTDTQYF.

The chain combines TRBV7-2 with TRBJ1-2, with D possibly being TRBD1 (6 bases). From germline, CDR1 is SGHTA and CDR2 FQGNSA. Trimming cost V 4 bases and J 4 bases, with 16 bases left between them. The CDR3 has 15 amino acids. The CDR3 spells CASSSPNRQVYGYTF. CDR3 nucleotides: TGTGCCAGCAGCTCCCCCAATCGACAGGTCTATGGCTACACCTTC.

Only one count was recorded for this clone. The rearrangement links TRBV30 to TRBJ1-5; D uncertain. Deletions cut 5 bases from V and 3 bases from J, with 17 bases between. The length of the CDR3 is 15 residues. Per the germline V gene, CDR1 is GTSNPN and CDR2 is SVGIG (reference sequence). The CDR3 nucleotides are TGTGCCTGGTCTGGCGGTGCATCGGTCAATCAGCCCCAGCATTTT. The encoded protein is CAWSGGASVNQPQHF.

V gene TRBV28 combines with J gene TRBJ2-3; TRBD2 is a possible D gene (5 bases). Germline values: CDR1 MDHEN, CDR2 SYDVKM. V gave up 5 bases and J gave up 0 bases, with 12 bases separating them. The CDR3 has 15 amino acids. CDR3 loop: CASSPAAGSTDTQYF. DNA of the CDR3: TGTGCCAGCAGTCCCGCGGCGGGCAGCACAGATACGCAGTATTTT.

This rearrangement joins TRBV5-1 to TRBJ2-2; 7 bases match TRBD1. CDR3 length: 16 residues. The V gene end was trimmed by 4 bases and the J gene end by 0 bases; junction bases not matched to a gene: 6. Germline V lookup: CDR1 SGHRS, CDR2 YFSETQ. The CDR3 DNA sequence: TGCGCCAGCAGCCCCACCGGGACAGCGAACACCGGGGAGCTGTTTTTT. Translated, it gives CASSPTGTANTGELFF.

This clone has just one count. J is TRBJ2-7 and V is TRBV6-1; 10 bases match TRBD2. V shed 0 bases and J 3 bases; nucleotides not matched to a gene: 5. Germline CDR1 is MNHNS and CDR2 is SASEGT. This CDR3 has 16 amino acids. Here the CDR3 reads CASSEARTSGRYEQYF. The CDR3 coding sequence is TGTGCCAGCAGTGAAGCAAGGACTAGCGGCCGCTACGAGCAGTACTTC.